These 19 T cell receptor beta chains originate from one sample sequenced in a study of shared clonotypes between healthy human individuals (dated by TCRdb to the early 2020s). Library construction relied on the immunoSEQ multiplex PCR assay. The table was pulled from immuneACCESS by TCRdb, which kept in-frame rearrangements only. Such tables lose some clones; where checked, under half of the loss comes from unresolved V genes, and the rest has no known cause. This sample gives around 2.5 million clones in total; under 95% of them show up just once. The ten largest clones represent 0.35% to 0.45% of the sample. The sample taken for sequencing was naive CD4+ T cells from PBMCs. Reading the label with the study, this specimen's cell subset or site is: CD45RA+ positively selected. These receptors came from a young man in good health. Some clones in this sample may be carry-over from other donors' samples.

This clone was observed a single time. Here the CDR3 reads CASSQERQAAYEQYF. CDR3 sequence (DNA): TGTGCCAGCAGCCAAGAACGACAGGCCGCCTACGAGCAGTACTTC. The rearrangement uses TRBV4-2 and TRBJ2-7, with a tentative D call TRBD1 (6 bases). The CDR3 is 15 amino acids. Trimming removed 0 bases at V and 2 bases at J, with 11 bases between. CDR1 LGHNA and CDR2 YNFKEQ come from the germline V gene.

The chain has TRBV5-1 and TRBJ1-3, with TRBD1 matching over 7 bases. Germline V CDR1 and CDR2: SGHRS, YFSETQ. V gave up 0 bases and J gave up 0 bases; unmatched junction bases: 9. The CDR3 spans 18 residues. The CDR3 DNA sequence: TGCGCCAGCAGCTTGGGGAGTTGGGACAGCTACTCTGGAAACACCATATATTTT. It translates to CASSLGSWDSYSGNTIYF.

The chain is built from TRBV19 and TRBJ1-2; a weak D match, TRBD1 (6 bases). Germline CDR1 is LNHDA and CDR2 is SQIVND (reference sequence). The germline V and J ends were trimmed by 4 bases and 4 bases, with 19 bases remaining between them. CDR3 length: 16 amino acids. The CDR3 DNA reads TGTGCCAGTAGTACAGGGGAAGGAGCCCCGGGCTATGGCTACACCTTC. It encodes CASSTGEGAPGYGYTF. Using reference TRBV19 and TRBJ1-2 for the parts outside the CDR3, the full variable domain is DGGITQSPKYLFRKEGQNVTLSCEQNLNHDAMYWYRQDPGQGLRLIYYSQIVNDFQKGDIAEGYSVSREKKESFPLTVTSAQKNPTAFYLCASSTGEGAPGYGYTFGSGTRLTVV.

On this clone: Other DNA sequences within the sample encode an identical CDR3. This chain links TRBV5-4 with TRBJ2-7, with TRBD1 as a possible D gene (5 bases). CDR1 is SGHNT, CDR2 YYREEE, per germline (reference sequence). The germline V and J ends were trimmed by 0 bases and 7 bases, with 11 bases remaining between them. CDR3 size: 13 residues. The CDR3, as DNA: TGTGCCAGCAGCTTGGGAGCCCCAGGGGAGCAGTACTTC. Residues: CASSLGAPGEQYF.

The rearrangement joins TRBV7-9 to TRBJ2-7; D is perhaps TRBD1 or TRBD2 (5 bases each). V was clipped by 5 bases and J by 2 bases, with 19 bases between them. Germline CDR1 is SEHNR and CDR2 is FQNEAQ (reference sequence). This CDR3 is 16 amino acids long. The CDR3 region has the DNA TGTGCCAGCAGCCCGCACCCCGGGCAGGGAGCCTACGAGCAGTACTTC. Its protein product is CASSPHPGQGAYEQYF.

The chain combines TRBV5-6 with TRBJ1-2; a weak D match, TRBD1 (6 bases). Germline V gene sequence: CDR1 SGHDT, CDR2 YYEEEE. Trimming took 0 bases from V and 4 from J, leaving 10 bases between them. The CDR3 totals 14 residues. The CDR3 DNA reads TGTGCCAGCAGCTTGGCCGGGGGCCGCTATGGCTACACCTTC. Protein product: CASSLAGGRYGYTF. Together with reference TRBV5-6 and TRBJ1-2, the CDR3 gives the full variable domain: DAGVTQSPTHLIKTRGQQVTLRCSPKSGHDTVSWYQQALGQGPQFIFQYYEEEERQRGNFPDRFSGHQFPNYSSELNVNALLLGDSALYLCASSLAGGRYGYTFGSGTRLTVV.

This sequence joins TRBV28 and TRBJ2-7; 10 positions agree with TRBD2. CDR3 length: 15 residues. Germline V gene lookup returns CDR1 MDHEN and CDR2 SYDVKM. With V trimmed by 5 bases and J by 6 bases, 10 bases remained unmatched. As DNA, the CDR3 is TGTGCCAGCAGTCAGCCGGGACTAGCGTCGGGCGAGCAGTACTTC. Translating gives CASSQPGLASGEQYF.

The table lists this clone with a count of one. The chain is built from TRBV5-1 and TRBJ2-1, with 10 bases fitting TRBD2. V dropped 3 bases and J dropped 4; count of bases not matched to a gene: 10. The CDR3 has 17 residues. Per the germline V gene, CDR1 is SGHRS and CDR2 is YFSETQ. The CDR3 protein is CASSSLLLAGIYNEQFF. In DNA, the CDR3 is TGCGCCAGCAGCTCCCTTCTACTAGCGGGGATTTACAATGAGCAGTTCTTC.

DNA of the CDR3: TGTGCCAGCAGTTTATGGTCCGGGAAGAAGGTTGACGAGCAGTACTTC. Amino acid sequence: CASSLWSGKKVDEQYF. The gene calls are TRBV28 and TRBJ2-7, with a tentative D call TRBD2 (5 bases). The CDR3 is 16 residues long. Germline V CDR1 and CDR2: MDHEN, SYDVKM. V lost 0 bases and J lost 5, with 17 bases in between.

V and J are TRBV19 and TRBJ1-5, with D possibly matching TRBD1 (5 bases). The V and J ends lost 3 bases and 0 bases respectively, with 18 bases between them. This CDR3 comprises 18 residues. Per germline, CDR1 LNHDA and CDR2 SQIVND (reference sequence). CDR3 nucleotide sequence: TGTGCCAGTAGTATTCCCTATCCGACAGCGAATAGCAATCAGCCCCAGCATTTT. Encoded protein: CASSIPYPTANSNQPQHF.

The chain couples TRBV7-2 to TRBJ2-7; 9 bases map to TRBD1. CDR3 length: 13 residues. Germline CDR1 is SGHTA and CDR2 is FQGNSA. The V gene end was trimmed by 5 bases and the J gene end by 3 bases; junction bases not matched to a gene: 2. CDR3 nucleotides: TGTGCCAGCAGCCGGGACAGGGACTACGAGCAGTACTTC. Amino acid sequence: CASSRDRDYEQYF. Based on the CDR3 plus reference TRBV7-2 and TRBJ2-7, the full variable domain is GAGVSQSPSNKVTEKGKDVELRCDPISGHTALYWYRQSLGQGLEFLIYFQGNSAPDKSGLPSDRFSAERTGGSVSTLTIQRTQQEDSAVYLCASSRDRDYEQYFGPGTRLTVT.

This chain links TRBV11-3 with TRBJ2-7; 8 positions agree with TRBD2. Germline V gives CDR1 SGHNT, CDR2 YENEEA. V dropped 5 bases and J dropped 12; count of bases not matched to a gene: 15. The CDR3 spans 14 residues. The CDR3 loop is CASSPTSGPGGLYF. CDR3 DNA sequence: TGTGCCAGCAGCCCAACTAGCGGTCCTGGGGGTTTGTACTTC.

This chain uses TRBV25-1 with TRBJ2-7; 10 bases line up with TRBD1. Germline values: CDR1 MGHDK, CDR2 SYGVNS. The CDR3 runs to 15 residues. With V trimmed by 4 bases and J by 1 base, 4 bases remained unmatched. The CDR3 sequence: CASSVGTGVSYEQYF. The CDR3 nucleotides are TGTGCCAGCAGTGTAGGGACAGGGGTTTCCTACGAGCAGTACTTC.

In regard to this clone: Within the sample, other DNA sequences also encode this same CDR3. Here the CDR3 DNA reads TGTGCCAGCAGTGCGCAGGGGAGGAACACTGAAGCTTTCTTT. It specifies CASSAQGRNTEAFF. The chain is built from TRBV2 and TRBJ1-1; D possibly corresponds to TRBD1 (6 bases). Germline CDR1 SNHLY, CDR2 FYNNEI. The CDR3 consists of 14 residues. Trimming took 4 bases from V and 1 from J, leaving 10 bases between them.

The chain links TRBV5-8 to TRBJ2-3, with TRBD1 matching 8 bases. The CDR3 sequence is 14 residues long. Per germline, CDR1 SGHTS and CDR2 YDEGEE. Trimming took 4 bases from V and 3 from J; bases not matched to a gene: 4. The CDR3 reads CASSPDRGTDTQYF. The CDR3 coding sequence is TGTGCCAGCAGCCCCGACAGGGGTACAGATACGCAGTATTTT.

J is TRBJ2-1 and V is TRBV6-6, with 8 positions matching TRBD2. After removal of 3 bases from V and 8 bases from J, the junction contained 6 bases not matched to a gene. The CDR3 consists of 14 residues. The germline V gene encodes CDR1 MNHNY and CDR2 SVGAGI (reference sequence). This chain's CDR3 is CASSYSSGWDEQFF. The CDR3 DNA is TGTGCCAGCAGTTATTCTAGCGGGTGGGATGAGCAGTTCTTC.

The rearrangement links TRBV7-9 to TRBJ1-2; no clear D gene. The CDR3 runs 13 residues. The V end lost 5 bases, the J end lost 3 bases, and 10 bases lay between the germline ends. Germline CDR1 SEHNR, CDR2 FQNEAQ (reference sequence). CDR3 residues: CASSQARYYGYTF. DNA for the CDR3: TGTGCCAGCAGCCAGGCCCGCTACTATGGCTACACCTTC.

The rearrangement uses TRBV7-3 and TRBJ2-5; 15 positions agree with TRBD2. V trimming: 5 bases; J trimming: 2 bases; junction bases outside the gene matches: 6. The V gene's germline CDR1 is SGHTA and CDR2 FQGTGA. The CDR3 covers 17 residues. This CDR3 reads CASSEVGTSGGQETQYF. The CDR3 DNA reads as TGTGCCAGCAGCGAGGTGGGGACTAGCGGGGGGCAAGAGACCCAGTACTTC.

CDR3 nucleotide sequence: TGTGCCAGCAGTCAGACAGGGGAAGGGTCCGGGGAGCTGTTTTTT. Residues: CASSQTGEGSGELFF. The chain links TRBV21-1 to TRBJ2-2; whether TRBD1, the table's D call, matches the DNA was not checked. TRBV21-1 is described as a pseudogene. The CDR3 runs 15 residues.